Listed below are T cell receptor beta chains from one sample, sequenced in a study of blood T cells in healthy people across ages. TCRdb itself ran the 5' RACE reads through MiXCR, one entry per CDR3 protein. The sample has hundreds of thousands of distinct CDR3 sequences; approximately 31% are singletons. Sequenced material: blood. The source is a woman at least 80 years old in good health. Each CDR3 is given with its conserved first and last residue. Each record gives: V gene, D gene, J gene, CDR3 protein. The D gene is left open where the match is weak.

TRBV3-1,-,TRBJ2-7,CASSQVKGSYEQYF
TRBV12-3/TRBV12-4,-,TRBJ2-1,CASTHVVGDYNEQFF
TRBV4-1,-,TRBJ1-5,CASSQVVWVNQPQHF
TRBV7-6,-,TRBJ1-2,CASSPAEGVGGYTF
TRBV5-5,-,TRBJ1-2,CASSSDSRSGYTF
TRBV16,TRBD1,TRBJ1-1,CASSRQGSDMNTEAFF
TRBV6-1,TRBD1,TRBJ1-1,CASSDRGGTEAFF
TRBV6-2/TRBV6-3,-,TRBJ1-1,CASSSPGRAEAFF
TRBV3-1,-,TRBJ1-4,CASSQGGADEKLFF
TRBV5-1,TRBD2,TRBJ2-1,CASSSAVSTSGKQFF
TRBV28,-,TRBJ2-3,CASNEGDTQYF
TRBV7-9,-,TRBJ2-5,CASSLWEAQYF
TRBV25-1,-,TRBJ2-1,CASSVSDEQFF
TRBV20-1,TRBD1,TRBJ1-4,CSAKGQGATNEKLFF
TRBV20-1,-,TRBJ2-7,CSATGTTNSYEQYF
TRBV6-6,-,TRBJ1-4,CASSYAGGYSEKLFF
TRBV2,-,TRBJ2-7,CASSDGRTGLAYEQYF
TRBV20-1,-,TRBJ1-2,CSAIPGGQSYGYTF
TRBV7-9,-,TRBJ2-1,CASSLKVGWVDNEQFF
TRBV24-1,TRBD1,TRBJ2-5,CATSDLLTGGETQYF
TRBV6-4,-,TRBJ2-7,CASRTGPSVAEQYF
TRBV9,TRBD2,TRBJ2-3,CASSLVLAGNTDTQYF
TRBV7-2,-,TRBJ1-2,CASSKDRTSNYGYTF
TRBV12-3/TRBV12-4,-,TRBJ1-5,CASSLGYPGSNQPQHF
TRBV6-6,-,TRBJ2-5,CATSTVETQYF
TRBV6-6,-,TRBJ1-5,CASSTRGGYQPQHF